The TCR beta chain under discussion was sequenced for a study of T cells in Graves' hyperthyroidism and ophthalmopathy. TCR beta CDR3 region amplification was performed from RNA transcripts. First-round RT-PCR targeting the TCR CDR3 was performed with the HTBI primer set. Each CDR3 protein gets one entry after TCRdb re-called the multiplex PCR reads with MiXCR. The sample contains about 350,000 distinct CDR3 sequences, 15% to 20% of which appear only once. Trimming left V 6 bases short and J 3 bases short, with 17 bases between. The CDR3 contains 15 residues. Germline V gene data show CDR1 as SGHAT and CDR2 as FQNNGV.

The J gene is TRBJ2-5, the V gene TRBV11-2, with D perhaps TRBD2 (6 bases). The source of this sequence is a young woman with Graves' hyperthyroidism. The sample consisted of blood. The CDR3 bases are TGTGCCAGCAGTTTATTGGGCGGGGTGGAAGAGACCCAGTACTTC. It codes for CASSLLGGVEETQYF.